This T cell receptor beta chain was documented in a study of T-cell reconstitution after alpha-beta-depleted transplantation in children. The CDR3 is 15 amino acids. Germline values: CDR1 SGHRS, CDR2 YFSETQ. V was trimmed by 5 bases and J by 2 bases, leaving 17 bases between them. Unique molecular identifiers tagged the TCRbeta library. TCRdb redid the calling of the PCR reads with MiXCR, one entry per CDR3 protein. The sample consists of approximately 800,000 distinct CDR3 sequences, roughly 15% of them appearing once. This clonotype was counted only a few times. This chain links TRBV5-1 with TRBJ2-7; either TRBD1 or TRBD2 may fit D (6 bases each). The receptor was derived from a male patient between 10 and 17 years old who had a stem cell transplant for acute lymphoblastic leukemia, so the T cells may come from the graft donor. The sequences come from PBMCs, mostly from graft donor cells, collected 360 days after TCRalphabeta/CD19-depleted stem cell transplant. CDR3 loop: CASSGGQGRTYEQYF. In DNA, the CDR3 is TGCGCCAGCAGTGGGGGGCAGGGGCGAACCTACGAGCAGTACTTC.